The present T cell receptor beta chain was sequenced within a study of HIV-infected patients and healthy controls (dated by TCRdb to between 2012 and 2015). As for the study more broadly: CD4 counts rose modestly but significantly in 14 of 16 patients after three months of therapy, yet stayed below normal ranges. The study asked whether deep sequencing of the TCR repertoire from small blood samples of HIV patients could detect immune perturbation and reconstitution. An undetectable viral load was attained by 11 of 16 patients by the second bleed and by all patients after a further year of therapy. Relative to controls, total CDR3 counts per chain did not differ significantly, and patients lacked overall T-cell lymphocytopenia. No consistent shift in CD8 counts was seen during early therapy, whereas a slight rise was seen in the CD4:CD8 ratio. Study-wide conclusions, independent of this receptor: Most CMV-associated CDR3s became more frequent during therapy, although their change was not significant, whereas HIV-associated CDR3s showed a significant decrease in frequency. The observed differences in diversity could not be explained by the slight differences in age and sex profiles between the study cohorts. Mean usage differed significantly between HIV-infected patients and controls for eight alpha and eight beta V genes. HIV-infected repertoires showed significantly elevated mean Gini indices relative to controls, which possibly reflects oligoclonality. The pairing of alpha and beta chains was not determined in the samples. Alpha-chain CDR3s from MAIT cells appeared at high frequency in healthy controls but were severely depleted in HIV+ repertoires. Only sixteen HIV-infected individuals were processed, which the authors considered a major limit on how widely the findings apply. Roughly threefold more distinct CDR3s and higher Shannon diversity were observed in healthy control repertoires than in untreated HIV+ repertoires. The apparent post-therapy recovery of the Gini index in HIV-infected patients was not reproduced in size-matched repertoire data. Both the Jaccard index and the count of highly shared sequences showed that healthy controls shared more CDR3s between individuals than HIV+ patients did. Donor HLA types were not determined in the study. The dynamics of distinct T-cell subpopulations could not be separated, and sequencing depth was restricted, because whole blood was used. Treated samples reflected only approximately three months of therapy, arguably too short to observe immune reconstitution given low adult thymic output. Differing numbers of distinct sequences in patients and controls hindered comparison, and size-matching assigned excessive weight to rare events in the HIV-infected data.

Measured from the cysteine to the phenylalanine, the CDR3 is 11 residues long. Only CDR3 DNA is held: 33 bases, read in frame from base 1. The germline V gene (reference sequence) sets CDR1 to MNHEY and CDR2 to SMNVEV. V sheds 3 bases and J sheds 2 bases, leaving 1 base between their ends. In this sample, this clonotype turned up a few times. Its recognized antigen is unknown. No base qualities exist here, and no much larger clone lies one base off it. Because this beta chain is a stray read in a library intended to capture alpha chains, its abundance should not be given much weight. Reverse transcription of approximately 500 ng RNA was performed with SuperScript III using primers directed against the alpha and beta constant regions. Separate alpha and beta chain libraries were generated by chain-specific third strand synthesis with multiplexing indices. The protocol used a single primer pair to amplify all rearrangements within a chain, which avoided primer bias, and attached molecular barcodes to each cDNA molecule. T4 RNA Ligase 1 joined purified cDNA to a 5' RACE adapter that carried a random hexamer and the SP2 sequencing primer site. With slow temperature ramps used to favor optimal annealing, second strand synthesis was primed from the SP2 site with Phusion polymerase. Joined together, two random hexamer sequences that had both been added before amplification formed the 12-nucleotide barcode of each molecule. An amplification PCR of approximately 25 cycles with P5s and P7 primers came after a short first PCR that had added P5 and P7 adapter elements plus a second index. A total of 25 to 30 PCR cycles were applied to the libraries, which were quantified on a Qubit, sized on a Bioanalyzer, and diluted to about 4 nM. Normalized libraries were sequenced on an Illumina MiSeq with 2 x 250 paired-end kits. Reverse transcription reactions underwent purification over MinElute columns, with elution into roughly 10 ul Tris-Cl. A 1:1 ratio of AMPure XP beads was used to clean the adapter ligations after they had run for over 20 hours at 16 degrees C. Per the authors' processing: A modified Decombinator that output V, J, insert and barcode information was used to process the demultiplexed FASTQ files. Sequences that shared a barcode but differed from the dominant sequence were treated as errors and discarded, and barcodes were clustered at Levenshtein distance 3 and counted to estimate the original cDNA molecules. For downstream analyses, the R packages ineq, vegan, igraph and RCytoscape were used, along with IMGT nomenclature and CDR3 definitions. V gene usage was calculated across distinct sequences, with every TCR tallied a single time to avoid skew from clonal expansion. Unique CDR3 amino acid sequences within a donor were connected in similarity networks whenever two sequences differed by a single Levenshtein edit. The authors compiled published HIV-specific CDR3s (approximately 90 alpha, approximately 700 beta) and CMV-specific CDR3s (more than 12 alpha, more than 200 beta) and searched for them in the repertoires. Random subsampling to size-matched repertoires showed patients' decreased diversity was not caused by their lower sequence numbers. The public reads were reanalyzed by TCRdb: fastp trimming at Q25, MiXCR alignment, in-frame beta chains only. Identical CDR3 proteins give one entry, which carries the most common genes and DNA. TCRdb's processing, not the study's, gives the V and J calls here. This sample comprises around 8,300 distinct CDR3 sequences, approximately 6.8% of them detected only once. The ten largest account for 20% of the sample.

Follow-up blood was drawn from HIV-infected patients roughly three months, about 14 weeks, after the initiation of antiretroviral therapy. Whole blood was used without fractionating the cells, so the repertoire represented all peripheral T cells without sorting. For RNA extraction, 2.5 to 3 ml of peripheral blood was drawn into Tempus tubes. Enrollment excluded patients who had febrile or AIDS-related illness, tumors, hepatitis B or C coinfection, immunomodulatory therapy, recent vaccination or treatment interruptions. The TURBO-DNase kit was used to remove leftover genomic DNA, and GLOBINclear was used to deplete globin mRNA.

The receptor comes from an adult with HIV infection. Sequencing used blood, obtained during antiretroviral therapy. The V and J genes are TRBV27 and TRBJ2-5; no D gene can be assigned with confidence. Read as DNA, the sequence is TGTGCCAGCAGTTTTCAAGAGACCCAGTACTTC. Its protein product is CASSFQETQYF.